Listed below are T cell receptor beta chains from one sample, sequenced in a study of OX40 agonist ivuxolimab in advanced cancers. Sequenced by immunoSEQ multiplex PCR; TCRdb stores in-frame clones only, minus some. The sample includes some 77,000 clones, more than 70% of them seen just once. Source: CD4+ or CD8+ T cells sorted from blood, taken in a trial of the OX40 agonist ivuxolimab. These receptors were obtained from an adult with an advanced solid tumor such as melanoma, head and neck, liver or kidney cancer. The CDR3 runs from the conserved cysteine through the conserved F or W. The order of the fields is J gene, clone size, V gene, CDR3 protein. Rows may omit the clone size; those that give it use once, few, many or a size class.

j_gene: TRBJ2-7; abundance: .; v_gene: TRBV11-3; CDR3aa: CASSSGQGVTYEQYF
j_gene: TRBJ1-3; abundance: .; v_gene: TRBV23-1; CDR3aa: CASSQSYTEFSGNTIYF
j_gene: TRBJ1-1; abundance: .; v_gene: TRBV18; CDR3aa: CASSSTGEAFF
j_gene: TRBJ1-2; abundance: .; v_gene: TRBV11-3; CDR3aa: CASSLGTGQFGYTF
j_gene: TRBJ2-3; abundance: .; v_gene: TRBV5-6; CDR3aa: CASSMPGTSGSTDTQYF
j_gene: TRBJ1-5; abundance: few; v_gene: TRBV7-6; CDR3aa: CASSLEPPRSNQPQHF
j_gene: TRBJ2-3; abundance: .; v_gene: TRBV19; CDR3aa: CASVMEDRGGNPSTDTQYF
j_gene: TRBJ2-2; abundance: few; v_gene: TRBV14; CDR3aa: CASSRYRNTGELFF
j_gene: TRBJ2-7; abundance: .; v_gene: TRBV7-2; CDR3aa: CASSLARSGSIPYEQYF
j_gene: TRBJ1-2; abundance: .; v_gene: TRBV29-1; CDR3aa: CSGIPTGGSSGYTF
j_gene: TRBJ2-7; abundance: .; v_gene: TRBV14; CDR3aa: CASSLGVARRQYF
j_gene: TRBJ1-5; abundance: .; v_gene: TRBV5-1; CDR3aa: CASSLGDAQGIQPQHF
j_gene: TRBJ2-5; abundance: .; v_gene: TRBV19; CDR3aa: CASSIRGGTEQETQYF
j_gene: TRBJ1-2; abundance: .; v_gene: TRBV29-1; CDR3aa: CSVEGQQAHYGYTF
j_gene: TRBJ1-4; abundance: .; v_gene: TRBV6-1; CDR3aa: CASTRTGGEKLFF
j_gene: TRBJ2-5; abundance: .; v_gene: TRBV10-3; CDR3aa: CAIRRGQGYRETQYF
j_gene: TRBJ1-5; abundance: .; v_gene: TRBV30; CDR3aa: CAFQTQTGLGRNQPQHF
j_gene: TRBJ2-3; abundance: .; v_gene: TRBV7-9; CDR3aa: CASSLGEGTDTQYF
j_gene: TRBJ2-5; abundance: few; v_gene: TRBV6-6; CDR3aa: CASSTQETQYF
j_gene: TRBJ2-5; abundance: .; v_gene: TRBV15; CDR3aa: CATSRDIGTAQETQYF
j_gene: TRBJ2-4; abundance: once; v_gene: TRBV2; CDR3aa: CASSEALYNIQYF
j_gene: TRBJ1-4; abundance: few; v_gene: TRBV9; CDR3aa: CASSVGPGKFNREKLFF
j_gene: TRBJ1-2; abundance: .; v_gene: TRBV2; CDR3aa: CASSVDRGRAYTF
j_gene: TRBJ1-5; abundance: .; v_gene: TRBV15; CDR3aa: CATSRVGTGAILGNQPQHF